This T cell receptor (beta chain) was recorded in a study of T cell changes during pregnancy in multiple sclerosis. TCRdb's copy holds only in-frame clones and misses some; the assay was immunoSEQ multiplex PCR. The data contain more than 80,000 clones, around 92% of them singletons. Germline V CDR1 and CDR2: SGHRS, YFSETQ. The CDR3 length is 15 residues. Unmatched junction bases numbered 7, after V lost 4 bases and J lost 3 bases. The starting material was peripheral blood, obtained after pregnancy. The TCR comes from a female donor with multiple sclerosis, enrolled in a pregnancy study. The V call is TRBV5-1, the J call TRBJ2-4; 7 bases map to TRBD2. The CDR3 bases are TGCGCCAGCAGCGACTCCCGGGGGGACAAAAACATTCAGTACTTC. Its translation is CASSDSRGDKNIQYF.